These 11 T cell receptor beta chains came from one sample sequenced in a study of post-analysis software for immune sequencing data. Findings and limits, study-wide: When patients were compared with controls, about five TRBV segments were more frequent, TRBV5-6, TRBV5-1 and TRBV20-1 among them.

Unique molecular identifiers were carried by the TCR beta cDNA libraries. In TCRdb, the PCR reads were re-called with MiXCR into one record per CDR3 protein. This sample has 650,000 to 900,000 distinct CDR3 sequences, with more than 45% found just once. Antigen specificity for these receptors is unknown. Sequenced: blood. The receptor set was obtained from a girl aged 5 to 17 with multiple sclerosis.

As for this clonotype: One end of the junction is discordant with germline, which a read error may explain. This sequence joins TRBV27 and TRBJ2-7; maybe TRBD1 (6 bases). This CDR3 region has 15 residues. CDR1 and CDR2 (germline): MNHEY, SMNVEV (reference sequence). CDR3 coding DNA: TGTGCCAGCAGCCTGTCCTGGGGGCTCTCCCACGAGCAGTACTTC. Its protein product is CASSLSWGLSHEQYF.

This clonotype was recorded a few times. The chain carries TRBV20-1 and TRBJ1-2, with a weak D call TRBD1 (6 bases). The V gene lost 6 bases and the J gene lost 6 bases, with 20 bases spanning the gap. This CDR3 has 14 amino acids. In germline, CDR1 is DFQATT, CDR2 SNEGSKA (reference sequence). Here the CDR3 reads CSAPFLSGADGYTF. CDR3 nucleotide sequence: TGCAGTGCCCCATTTTTATCGGGGGCAGATGGCTACACCTTC.

The chain combines TRBV7-6 with TRBJ2-2, with unresolved D. The germline V gene has CDR1 SGHVS and CDR2 FNYEAQ. This CDR3 spans 15 amino acids. Trimming took 5 bases from V and 4 from J, leaving 14 bases between them. The CDR3 region has the DNA TGTGCCAGCAGCGCCCTCAAAGCAGGCACCGGGGAGCTGTTTTTT. Translated: CASSALKAGTGELFF.

The V gene is TRBV6-2 or TRBV6-3, the J gene TRBJ1-5; TRBD1 aligns across 10 bases. Per the germline V gene, CDR1 is MNHEY and CDR2 is SVGEGT. The CDR3 is 16 residues long. With 6 bases clipped from V and 7 bases from J, the junction kept 12 bases outside the gene matches. CDR3 bases: TGTGCCAGCAGCCCCAGGGGAGGACAGGGGGAACAGCCCCAGCATTTT. Its protein product is CASSPRGGQGEQPQHF.

The rearrangement joins TRBV29-1 to TRBJ1-1; a possible D gene is TRBD1 (5 bases). This CDR3 spans 14 amino acids. V lost 6 bases, J lost 4 bases, and 18 bases lay in between. Germline-derived CDR1 and CDR2 are SQVTM and ANQGSEA. The CDR3 loop reads CSVTRGPSSTEAFF. The CDR3 DNA is TGCAGCGTAACTAGGGGACCCTCAAGCACTGAAGCTTTCTTT. Drawing the rest from reference TRBV29-1 and TRBJ1-1, the complete variable domain is SAVISQKPSRDICQRGTSLTIQCQVDSQVTMMFWYRQQPGQSLTLIATANQGSEATYESGFVIDKFPISRPNLTFSTLTVSNMSPEDSSIYLCSVTRGPSSTEAFFGQGTRLTVV.

The chain couples TRBV4-3 to TRBJ2-3; no firm D call. The germline gives CDR1 LGHNA, CDR2 YSLEER. Trimming left V 0 bases short and J 4 bases short, with 8 bases between. This CDR3 spans 14 amino acids. The CDR3 sequence is CASSQDTASDTQYF. The CDR3 bases are TGCGCCAGCAGCCAAGATACGGCCTCAGATACGCAGTATTTT.

J is TRBJ2-7 and V is TRBV25-1; D is unresolved. The CDR3 extends over 14 amino acids. V was clipped by 4 bases and J by 2 bases, with 12 bases between them. Per germline, CDR1 MGHDK and CDR2 SYGVNS. This CDR3 reads CASSGAPRTYEQYF. The CDR3 nucleotides read TGTGCCAGCAGTGGGGCCCCGCGCACCTACGAGCAGTACTTC.

The CDR3, as DNA: TGTGCCAGCAGTTTACGGGCAGGGGTGGGCTATGGCTACACCTTC. Its protein product is CASSLRAGVGYGYTF. V is TRBV12-3 or TRBV12-4 and J is TRBJ1-2, with D perhaps matching TRBD1 (6 bases). The ends were cut back, 2 bases at V and 4 bases at J, with 14 bases in the middle. There are 15 residues in the CDR3.

The V call is TRBV29-1, the J call TRBJ1-2; D unclear. Germline V lookup: CDR1 SQVTM, CDR2 ANQGSEA. The length of the CDR3 is 12 residues. V gave up 2 bases and J gave up 8 bases, with 12 bases separating them. The CDR3 protein is CSVEFGGGGYTF. CDR3 DNA: TGCAGCGTTGAATTTGGAGGTGGCGGCTACACCTTC.

The chain joins TRBV28 to TRBJ2-7; D unresolved. Germline-derived CDR1 and CDR2 are MDHEN and SYDVKM. Trimming cost V 6 bases and J 2 bases, with 11 bases left between them. The CDR3 extends over 13 amino acids. CDR3 bases: TGTGCCAGCAGGTCGCCGGGTCCCTACGAGCAGTACTTC. Protein product: CASRSPGPYEQYF.

The chain uses TRBV9 and TRBJ2-2; D gene uncertain. Germline CDR1 SGDLS, CDR2 YYNGEE. This CDR3 contains 16 residues. V lost 1 base, J lost 0 bases, and 10 bases lay in between. The CDR3 sequence is CASSVSGNPNTGELFF. As DNA, the CDR3 is TGTGCCAGCAGCGTATCTGGAAACCCGAACACCGGGGAGCTGTTTTTT. Filled out from reference TRBV9 and TRBJ2-2, the complete variable domain reads DSGVTQTPKHLITATGQRVTLRCSPRSGDLSVYWYQQSLDQGLQFLIQYYNGEERAKGNILERFSAQQFPDLHSELNLSSLELGDSALYFCASSVSGNPNTGELFFGEGSRLTVL.